The 7 T cell receptor beta chains below were found in one sample sequenced in a study of response to subunit inactivated influenza vaccine. A single record per CDR3 protein comes from TCRdb applying MiXCR to the RT-PCR reads. The sample comprises roughly 700,000 distinct CDR3 sequences, more than 15% of which are singletons, and 9.5% to 13% rests with the top ten. Sequencing was performed on PBMCs from blood, taken less than 13 days after vaccination. All receptors derive from a man aged 50 to 59 who received an inactivated influenza vaccine.

This clonotype was seen at least ten times. This chain links TRBV29-1 with TRBJ1-5; no clear D. The V end was cut by 4 bases, the J end by 7 bases, with 14 bases between. The CDR3 is 13 residues long. Germline lookup yields CDR1 SQVTM and CDR2 ANQGSEA. The CDR3 protein is CSVVGREGQPQHF. The CDR3 nucleotides are TGCAGCGTTGTAGGTAGGGAGGGCCAGCCCCAGCATTTT.

This clonotype has only a few counts. V is TRBV20-1 and J is TRBJ2-7; D perhaps matches TRBD2 (6 bases). The CDR3 is 14 amino acids. Trimming removed 6 bases at V and 3 bases at J, with 18 bases between. Germline V gives CDR1 DFQATT, CDR2 SNEGSKA (reference sequence). This CDR3 is CSAPGTLGDYEQYF. DNA for the CDR3: TGCAGTGCACCCGGGACTCTAGGGGACTACGAGCAGTACTTC.

In its sample, this clonotype was seen a few times. V gene TRBV28 combines with J gene TRBJ2-2; D unclear. The germline CDR1 and CDR2 sequences are MDHEN and SYDVKM. Trimming removed 3 bases at V and 2 bases at J, with 10 bases between. The CDR3 has 15 residues. The CDR3 is CASSFEQTNTGELFF. In DNA, the CDR3 is TGTGCCAGCAGTTTCGAACAGACTAACACCGGGGAGCTGTTTTTT.

V usage is TRBV28 and J usage is TRBJ2-1, with D perhaps matching TRBD1 or TRBD2 (5 bases each). V gave up 7 bases and J gave up 7 bases, with 17 bases separating them. CDR1 is MDHEN, CDR2 SYDVKM, per germline. CDR3 length: 14 amino acids. CDR3 region: CASISPGSRNEQFF. DNA for the CDR3: TGTGCCAGCATCTCACCAGGGAGTAGGAATGAGCAGTTCTTC.

In this sample, this clonotype turned up a few times. The rearrangement joins TRBV29-1 to TRBJ1-5, with TRBD1 as a possible D gene (5 bases). This CDR3 comprises 13 residues. Trimming removed 4 bases from V and 9 bases from J, with 16 bases in between. Per the germline V gene, CDR1 is SQVTM and CDR2 is ANQGSEA. In nucleotides, the CDR3 is TGCAGCGTTGCTGGGGCAGGGTCTTTGCCCCAGCATTTT. Its translation: CSVAGAGSLPQHF.

The table lists this clonotype with a few counts. V gene TRBV20-1 combines with J gene TRBJ2-1; D not resolved. CDR1 and CDR2 from the germline V gene are DFQATT and SNEGSKA (reference sequence). Trimming stripped 1 base from V and 9 bases from J, with 7 bases between. This CDR3 spans 11 amino acids. The CDR3 is CSARVVPEQFF. Written as DNA, the CDR3 is TGCAGTGCTAGAGTGGTCCCTGAGCAGTTCTTC.

A few counts support this clonotype. The gene calls are TRBV4-1 and TRBJ2-2; no clear D. The germline V gene encodes CDR1 MGHRA and CDR2 YSYEKL. V was shortened by 4 bases and J by 2 bases, with 14 bases between the two germline ends. The CDR3 is 16 amino acids. In nucleotides, the CDR3 is TGCGCCAGCAGCCGAGGTCGGCAGGCTAACACCGGGGAGCTGTTTTTT. Its protein product is CASSRGRQANTGELFF.